These 20 T cell receptor beta chains were sequenced from one sample in a study of T cell clonality in common variable immunodeficiency. Notes on the study in general: Common variable immunodeficiency TCR beta sequences reportedly had fewer deletions and N-nucleotide insertions.

These TCRs' antigens remain unknown. Assay: immunoSEQ multiplex PCR; the TCRdb copy retains only in-frame clones and omits some. The profile covers some 19,000 clones, none occurring a single time. The sample taken for sequencing was peripheral blood mononuclear cells. The source is a human donor with common variable immunodeficiency.

In the case of this clone: The read halts 3 residues ahead of the CDR3 end, with the missing end drawn from the germline J gene. V usage is TRBV10-3 and J usage is TRBJ2-1; 9 nucleotides agree with TRBD2. Losses at the gene ends were 3 bases for V and 9 bases for J; bases not matched to a gene: 15. The CDR3 has 17 residues. The germline CDR1 and CDR2 sequences are ENHRY and SYGVKD. The covered CDR3 bases are TGTGCCATCAGTGACCCCTGGAGGGGCGGGGGGGATTTTGAG. Translated, it gives CAISDPWRGGGDFE. The CDR3 in full is CAISDPWRGGGDFEQFF.

This clone was seen only a few times. Read sequence stops 3 residues before the CDR3 end, and the germline J gene provides the missing end. This chain joins TRBV30 and TRBJ1-2, with a weak D call TRBD1 (5 bases). Germline loops: CDR1 GTSNPN, CDR2 SVGIG (reference sequence). CDR3 size: 14 residues. Trimming took 0 bases from V and 2 from J, leaving 10 bases between them. The CDR3 spells CAWSVRRENYGYTF. The CDR3 bases that were read are TGTGCCTGGAGTGTACGCAGGGAGAACTATGGC.

A remark on this clone: The DNA ends 3 residues before the CDR3 does, and the rest of the CDR3 is filled in from the germline J gene. This chain links TRBV6-1 with TRBJ1-5; D might be TRBD1 (5 bases). CDR1 MNHNS and CDR2 SASEGT come from the germline V gene. The CDR3 totals 16 residues. V lost 4 bases and J 2 bases, leaving 15 bases between the germline ends. The covered CDR3 bases are TGTGCCAGCAGTGTTATTGGGGGGGTTGGCAATCAGCCC. It is translated as CASSVIGGVGNQP. The entire CDR3 protein reads CASSVIGGVGNQPQHF.

This clone was counted a few times. The CDR3 extends 3 residues past the end of the read, so its final part is completed from the germline J gene. The genes are TRBV30 and TRBJ2-7; TRBD2 matches 13 bases. CDR1 and CDR2 from the germline V gene are GTSNPN and SVGIG (reference sequence). The trim removed 4 bases at V and 5 bases at J, leaving 8 bases unmatched. This CDR3 is built from 15 residues. This CDR3 reads CAWTQGLAGFHEQYF. The DNA read from the CDR3 is TGTGCCTGGACCCAGGGACTAGCGGGATTCCACGAG.

The sample holds a few counts of this clone. The missing CDR3 end, 3 residues past where the read stops, is filled in from the germline J gene. The chain links TRBV30 to TRBJ2-5; D may be TRBD2 (5 bases). The CDR3 consists of 14 residues. CDR1 is GTSNPN and CDR2 is SVGIG in the germline V gene (reference sequence). The ends were cut back, 1 base at V and 3 bases at J, with 12 bases in the middle. The CDR3: CAWSAVAWEETQYF. CDR3 bases read: TGTGCCTGGAGTGCAGTAGCGTGGGAAGAGACC.

This clone was observed a handful of times. The read stops 3 residues short of the end of the CDR3; the missing end is completed from the germline J gene. This chain uses TRBV7-3 with TRBJ2-3; 10 bases are shared with TRBD2. Losses at the gene ends were 3 bases for V and 5 bases for J; bases not matched to a gene: 5. CDR1 is SGHTA and CDR2 is FQGTGA in the germline V gene. CDR3 length: 15 amino acids. CDR3 residues: CASSFERGGEDTQYF. Incomplete CDR3 DNA: TGTGCCAGCAGCTTTGAGCGGGGGGGCGAAGATACG.

This clone came up a few times. This CDR3 is CASSIGDRGNQPQHF. Partial CDR3 DNA: TGTGCCAGTAGTATAGGGGACAGGGGAAATCAGCCC. This chain joins TRBV19 and TRBJ1-5; 10 bases match TRBD1. The read ends 3 residues shy of where the CDR3 ends; the end is completed using the germline J gene. V lost 1 base to trimming and J lost 4 bases; unmatched junction nucleotides: 1. This CDR3 has 15 residues. The germline V gene encodes CDR1 LNHDA and CDR2 SQIVND (reference sequence).

This clone came up a few times. The read terminates 3 residues ahead of where the CDR3 ends, so the germline J gene completes it. The V call is TRBV30, the J call TRBJ2-6; tentatively, D is TRBD2 (6 bases). Germline lookup yields CDR1 GTSNPN and CDR2 SVGIG (reference sequence). The CDR3 runs to 15 residues. V lost 3 bases to trimming and J lost 4 bases, with 13 bases between them. The CDR3 bases that were read are TGTGCCTGGAGGACGGGGGTAGCGGGGGCCAACGTC. Protein: CAWRTGVAGANV. The whole CDR3 protein reads CAWRTGVAGANVLTF.

This clone was seen many times. From the germline J gene comes the end of the CDR3, since the read stops 3 residues before it. The V call is TRBV30, the J call TRBJ1-1; 9 positions match TRBD1. Germline assignment: CDR1 GTSNPN and CDR2 SVGIG (reference sequence). Unmatched junction bases numbered 8, after V lost 0 bases and J lost 6 bases. The length of the CDR3 is 15 residues. The part of the CDR3 DNA that was read is TGTGCCTGGAGTGTACTCGGACAGGGGTTTTCTGAA. Its translation is CAWSVLGQGFSE. The full CDR3 is CAWSVLGQGFSEAFF.

As regards this clone: The CDR3 end lies 3 residues beyond the end of the read and is filled in from the germline J gene. The chain carries TRBV5-5 and TRBJ1-5; D is unclear. With 2 bases removed from V and 0 bases from J, the gap between germline ends came to 9 bases. Germline loops: CDR1 SGHKS, CDR2 YYEKEE (reference sequence). CDR3 length: 15 amino acids. The CDR3 reads CASSFSVSSNQPQHF. Incomplete CDR3 DNA: TGTGCCAGCAGCTTTTCTGTCTCTAGCAATCAGCCC.

This clone was picked up many times. Read data end 3 residues before the CDR3 end; the end is taken from the germline J gene. The chain is built from TRBV7-8 and TRBJ2-5; 7 positions match TRBD1. This CDR3 comprises 16 residues. Germline V CDR1 and CDR2: SGHVS, FQNEAQ. The V gene end was trimmed by 1 base and the J gene end by 4 bases; junction bases not matched to a gene: 9. Here the CDR3 reads CASSLGDRPGRETQYF. The part of the CDR3 DNA that was read is TGTGCCAGCAGCTTAGGGGACAGACCCGGACGAGAGACC.

A note on this clone: The observed sequence ends 3 residues before the CDR3 terminus, with the missing tail filled in from the germline J gene. The chain recombines TRBV19 with TRBJ2-2; 10 bases match TRBD2. Trimming cost V 4 bases and J 3 bases; bases outside gene matches: 5. Germline V lookup: CDR1 LNHDA, CDR2 SQIVND (reference sequence). This CDR3 has 16 residues. CDR3 bases read: TGTGCCAGTAGTAAGAGCGGGGGGGCCGACACCGGGGAG. It is translated as CASSKSGGADTGE. The full CDR3 protein is CASSKSGGADTGELFF.

As concerns this clone: The read gets to within 3 residues of the CDR3 end, and the germline J gene fills in the rest. The chain couples TRBV19 to TRBJ2-1; 8 bases agree with TRBD1. The V gene's germline CDR1 is LNHDA and CDR2 SQIVND (reference sequence). The CDR3 runs to 12 residues. The V segment lost 8 bases and the J segment 6 bases; nucleotides outside the gene matches: 3. The CDR3: CASHTGGNEQFF. The sequenced CDR3 bases are TGTGCCAGTCATACAGGGGGCAATGAG. Full variable domain (missing parts from reference TRBV19 and TRBJ2-1): DGGITQSPKYLFRKEGQNVTLSCEQNLNHDAMYWYRQDPGQGLRLIYYSQIVNDFQKGDIAEGYSVSREKKESFPLTVTSAQKNPTAFYLCASHTGGNEQFFGPGTRLTVL.

Of note for this clone: The read is 3 residues too short to cover the CDR3 end, so that end is filled in from the germline J gene. The V gene is TRBV19, the J gene TRBJ1-5; 11 nucleotides match TRBD1. CDR1 LNHDA and CDR2 SQIVND come from the germline V gene (reference sequence). Trimming took 7 bases from V and 3 from J; bases not matched to a gene: 8. The CDR3 sequence is 16 residues long. CDR3 sequence reads: CASKGEGQGDNQPQHF. The part of the CDR3 DNA that was read is TGTGCCAGTAAAGGGGAGGGACAGGGGGACAATCAGCCC.

To note about this clone: The read finishes 3 residues shy of the CDR3 end, and the germline J gene is used to complete it. The chain couples TRBV20-1 to TRBJ2-7; D not resolved. This CDR3 region has 13 residues. Trimming took off 2 bases at V and 4 bases at J, with 12 bases between the two ends. Germline V gene data show CDR1 as DFQATT and CDR2 as SNEGSKA (reference sequence). The CDR3 bases that were read are TGCAGTGCTAGAATCACTATCGCTTACGAG. This codes for CSARITIAYE. The whole CDR3 protein reads CSARITIAYEQYF.

Comment on this clone: Read sequence stops 3 residues before the CDR3 end, and the germline J gene provides the missing end. V gene TRBV19 combines with J gene TRBJ2-7; TRBD1 aligns across 7 bases. Trimming took 5 bases from V and 5 from J; bases not matched to a gene: 6. The CDR3 is 13 amino acids. Germline values: CDR1 LNHDA, CDR2 SQIVND (reference sequence). The covered CDR3 bases are TGTGCCAGTAGTGACAGGGTTTTTGACGAG. Translating it yields CASSDRVFDE. The whole CDR3 is CASSDRVFDEQYF.

This clone came up a few times. The read terminates 3 residues ahead of where the CDR3 ends, so the germline J gene completes it. The chain has TRBV18 and TRBJ1-5, with TRBD1 matching 10 bases. J gave up 2 bases and V 3 bases, and 10 bases lay outside the gene matches. The CDR3 has 18 residues. CDR1 is KGHSH and CDR2 is LQKENI in the germline V gene. The sequenced CDR3 bases are TGTGCCAGCTCACCCGGGACAGGGGATTGGTTGGGCAATCAGCCC. As protein: CASSPGTGDWLGNQP. The CDR3, in full, reads CASSPGTGDWLGNQPQHF.

The sample holds a few counts of this clone. The read falls 3 residues short of the CDR3 end, and the missing part is taken from the germline J gene. The chain joins TRBV19 to TRBJ1-5, with D possibly matching TRBD1 (5 bases). The V and J ends lost 7 bases and 4 bases respectively, with 14 bases between them. This CDR3 is built from 14 residues. Germline lookup yields CDR1 LNHDA and CDR2 SQIVND (reference sequence). The sequenced part of the CDR3 DNA is TGTGCCAGTACCAGGGAGGGCCGAAATCAGCCC. This translates into CASTREGRNQP. The CDR3 in its entirety is CASTREGRNQPQHF. Filled out from reference TRBV19 and TRBJ1-5, the complete variable domain reads DGGITQSPKYLFRKEGQNVTLSCEQNLNHDAMYWYRQDPGQGLRLIYYSQIVNDFQKGDIAEGYSVSREKKESFPLTVTSAQKNPTAFYLCASTREGRNQPQHFGDGTRLSIL.

This clone was picked up a small number of times. From the germline J gene comes the end of the CDR3, since the read stops 3 residues before it. The V and J genes are TRBV11-1 and TRBJ2-1; tentatively, D is TRBD2 (5 bases). Germline V gene sequence: CDR1 SGHAT, CDR2 FQDESV (reference sequence). The germline V and J ends were trimmed by 4 bases and 7 bases, with 17 bases remaining between them. This CDR3 comprises 15 residues. The DNA read from the CDR3 is TGTGCCAGCAGCTCCACTAGTTTGGTAACGAATGAG. Amino acid sequence: CASSSTSLVTNE. The CDR3, in full, reads CASSSTSLVTNEQFF.

Concerning this clone itself: The CDR3 end falls 3 residues outside the read, so it is completed with the germline J gene. The chain recombines TRBV7-6 with TRBJ2-2, with D possibly TRBD1 on 5 matching bases. Germline CDR1 is SGHVS and CDR2 is FNYEAQ. V lost 1 base to trimming and J lost 3 bases, with 9 bases between them. This CDR3 contains 15 residues. CDR3 DNA, as far as it was read: TGTGCCAGCAGCTTAGTGGCAGGGTACACCGGGGAG. Encoded protein: CASSLVAGYTGE. The entire CDR3 protein reads CASSLVAGYTGELFF.